The rows below give T cell receptor beta chains drawn from one sample of a study of cytomegalovirus exposure and HLA in healthy donors. Profiling relied on immunoSEQ multiplex PCR, and the TCRdb table lists in-frame clones only, not all of them. This sample carries some 170,000 clones, around 87% of them seen once, and the ten largest clones take 1.4%. Sequences were obtained from PBMCs. All receptors come from a woman aged 25 to 39 in good health and CMV-seronegative. Each CDR3 is given with its conserved first and last residue. The order of the fields is clone size, V gene, D gene, J gene, CDR3 DNA, CDR3 protein. A D gene is named only where the DNA matches it firmly. Rows give clone size only sometimes, using once, few, many, or a class for an expanded clone.

-	TRBV6-6	TRBD1	TRBJ2-7	TGTGCCAGCAGGGCAGGGGGCGGATACGAGCAGTACTTC	CASRAGGGYEQYF
-	TRBV28	TRBD1	TRBJ1-1	TGTGCCAGCAGTAGGTGGGACAGGCAAAACACTGAAGCTTTCTTT	CASSRWDRQNTEAFF
-	TRBV18	-	TRBJ1-4	TGTGCCAGCTCATCCGGGACAACAACCGAAAAACTGTTTTTT	CASSSGTTTEKLFF
-	TRBV29-1	-	TRBJ1-5	TGCAGCGTTCAACTAGGGGACGGCCGGGGGGGTCAGCCCCAGCATTTT	CSVQLGDGRGGQPQHF
-	TRBV9	TRBD2	TRBJ2-1	TGTGCCAGCAGGGGGGACTTTAGCGGGGCCTACAATGAGCAGTTCTTC	CASRGDFSGAYNEQFF
-	TRBV19	-	TRBJ1-1	TGTGCCAGTAGTATTTCTATGAGCACTGAAGCTTTCTTT	CASSISMSTEAFF
-	TRBV13	-	TRBJ1-2	TGTGCCAGCAGCCCCGGGTTTAACTATGGCTACACCTTC	CASSPGFNYGYTF
-	TRBV25-1	-	TRBJ2-3	TGTGCCAGCAGTCTTGGACTCAACCCCAACACAGATACGCAGTATTTT	CASSLGLNPNTDTQYF
few	TRBV2	-	TRBJ2-2	TGTGCCAGCAGTGAATTGAGCCCCGGGGAGCTGTTTTTT	CASSELSPGELFF
-	TRBV14	TRBD1	TRBJ2-7	TGTGCCAGCAGCCCCGGGCCGGGACAGGGCTACGAGCAGTACTTC	CASSPGPGQGYEQYF
-	TRBV7-8	TRBD1	TRBJ1-1	TGTGCCAGCAGCACCGGGACAGGCTTCTTGAACACTGAAGCTTTCTTT	CASSTGTGFLNTEAFF
-	TRBV7-9	-	TRBJ1-2	TGTGCCAGCAGTTTTGTACAGGGTCATAGTGGCTACACCTTC	CASSFVQGHSGYTF
-	TRBV9	-	TRBJ2-5	TGTGCCAGCAGCCCGTCAGGGGAGCAAGAGACCCAGTACTTC	CASSPSGEQETQYF
-	TRBV6-1	-	TRBJ1-2	TGTGCCAGCAGTGGATACAGGGAGGGTAGCTATGGCTACACCTTC	CASSGYREGSYGYTF
-	TRBV9	-	TRBJ1-3	TGTGCCAGCAGCGTATCTTCAGGCCACTCTGGAAACACCATATATTTT	CASSVSSGHSGNTIYF
-	TRBV19	-	TRBJ1-5	TGTGCCAGTAGTCTGGGGACAATTCAGCATTTT	CASSLGTIQHF
once	TRBV27	TRBD2	TRBJ2-5	TGTGCCAGCAGTTTTACCGCCTCGGGAGGTCTAGAGACCCAGTACTTC	CASSFTASGGLETQYF
-	TRBV6-5	TRBD2	TRBJ2-1	TGTGCCAGCACCCCCTACGGGGGGAACTACAATGAGCAGTTCTTC	CASTPYGGNYNEQFF
-	TRBV30	TRBD1	TRBJ1-5	TGTGCCTGGAGTGGACAGGGACATCAGCCCCAGCATTTT	CAWSGQGHQPQHF
-	TRBV9	-	TRBJ2-1	TGTGCCAGCAGCGTGCAATACCGGGACACTTCCTACAATGAGCAGTTCTTC	CASSVQYRDTSYNEQFF
-	TRBV7-6	-	TRBJ2-5	TGTGCCAGCAGCTCTGGACTGACGAAAGAGACCCAGTACTTC	CASSSGLTKETQYF
-	TRBV5-1	-	TRBJ1-1	TGCGCCAGCAGCTCCCGGGGTAGGAGCACTGAAGCTTTCTTT	CASSSRGRSTEAFF